One sample yielded the 2 T cell receptor beta chains listed below, sequenced in a study of cytomegalovirus exposure and HLA in healthy donors. PCR involved 60 Vbeta and 13 Jbeta primers. The method was immunoSEQ multiplex PCR; TCRdb's version includes in-frame clones alone and lacks a portion of them. This sample carries about 120,000 clones, around two thirds of them seen once, and the ten largest clones take 8.5% to 9.5%. Sequencing input: PBMCs. These receptors were obtained from a woman in her 40s in good health and CMV-seropositive.

This clone was seen a few times. The chain links TRBV5-1 to TRBJ1-1; D is uncertain. Germline V lookup: CDR1 SGHRS, CDR2 YFSETQ. The CDR3 sequence is 12 residues long. Trimming stripped 4 bases from V and 1 base from J, with 5 bases between. The CDR3 DNA is TGCGCCAGCAGCCCCTCGAACACTGAAGCTTTCTTT. This encodes CASSPSNTEAFF.

This chain joins TRBV28 and TRBJ1-2; D is undetermined. Trimming pared 4 bases from V and 5 bases from J, leaving 11 bases between. The CDR3 is 13 amino acids. Germline-derived CDR1 and CDR2 are MDHEN and SYDVKM. The CDR3 region is CASSSPGRYGYTF. CDR3 bases: TGTGCCAGCAGTTCCCCCGGGAGATATGGCTACACCTTC.